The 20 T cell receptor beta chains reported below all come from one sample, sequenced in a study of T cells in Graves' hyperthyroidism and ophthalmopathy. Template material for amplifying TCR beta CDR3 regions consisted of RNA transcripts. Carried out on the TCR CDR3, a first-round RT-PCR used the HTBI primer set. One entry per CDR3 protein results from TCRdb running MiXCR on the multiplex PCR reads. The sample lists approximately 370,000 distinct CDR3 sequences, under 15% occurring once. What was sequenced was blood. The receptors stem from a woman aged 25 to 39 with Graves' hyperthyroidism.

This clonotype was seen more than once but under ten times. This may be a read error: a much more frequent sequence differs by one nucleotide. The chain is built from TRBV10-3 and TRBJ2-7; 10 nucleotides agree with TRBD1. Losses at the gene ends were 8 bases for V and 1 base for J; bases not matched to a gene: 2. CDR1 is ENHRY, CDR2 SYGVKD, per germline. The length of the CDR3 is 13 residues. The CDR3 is CAIGTGDSYEQYF. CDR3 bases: TGTGCCATCGGGACAGGGGATTCCTACGAGCAGTACTTC.

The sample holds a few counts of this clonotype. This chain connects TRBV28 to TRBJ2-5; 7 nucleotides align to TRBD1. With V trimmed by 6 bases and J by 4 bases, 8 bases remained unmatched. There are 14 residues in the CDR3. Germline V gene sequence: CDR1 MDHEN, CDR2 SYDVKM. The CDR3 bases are TGTGCCAGCAGCCCGCTCAACAGGGGAGAGACCCAGTACTTC. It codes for CASSPLNRGETQYF. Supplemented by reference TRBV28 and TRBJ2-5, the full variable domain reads DVKVTQSSRYLVKRTGEKVFLECVQDMDHENMFWYRQDPGLGLRLIYFSYDVKMKEKGDIPEGYSVSREKKERFSLILESASTNQTSMYLCASSPLNRGETQYFGPGTRLLVL.

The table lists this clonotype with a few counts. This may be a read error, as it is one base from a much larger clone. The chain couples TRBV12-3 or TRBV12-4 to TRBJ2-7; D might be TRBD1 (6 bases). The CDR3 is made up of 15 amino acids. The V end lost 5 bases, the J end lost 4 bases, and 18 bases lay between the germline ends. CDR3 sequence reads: CASSPTGYSEYEQYF. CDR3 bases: TGTGCCAGCAGTCCCACAGGGTACTCCGAATACGAGCAGTACTTC.

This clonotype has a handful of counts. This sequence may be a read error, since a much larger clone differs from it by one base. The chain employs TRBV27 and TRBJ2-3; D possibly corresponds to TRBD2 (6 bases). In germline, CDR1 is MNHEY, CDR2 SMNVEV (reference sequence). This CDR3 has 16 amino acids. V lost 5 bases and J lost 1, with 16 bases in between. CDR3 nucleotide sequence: TGTGCCAGCAGTCTTGTAGCGGAAGGACGCACAGATACGCAGTATTTT. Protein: CASSLVAEGRTDTQYF.

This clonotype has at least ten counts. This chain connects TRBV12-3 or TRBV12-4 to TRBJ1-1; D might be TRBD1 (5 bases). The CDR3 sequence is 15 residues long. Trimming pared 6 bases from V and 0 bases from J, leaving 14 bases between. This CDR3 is CASRHRAGMNTEAFF. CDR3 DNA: TGTGCCAGCAGACATAGAGCAGGGATGAACACTGAAGCTTTCTTT.

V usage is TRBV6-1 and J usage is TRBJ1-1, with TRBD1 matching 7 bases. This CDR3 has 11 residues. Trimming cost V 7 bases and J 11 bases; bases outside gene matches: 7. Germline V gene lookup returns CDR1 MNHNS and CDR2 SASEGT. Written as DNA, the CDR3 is TGTGCCAGCAATAACAGGGGTTTGGCTTTCTTT. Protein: CASNNRGLAFF.

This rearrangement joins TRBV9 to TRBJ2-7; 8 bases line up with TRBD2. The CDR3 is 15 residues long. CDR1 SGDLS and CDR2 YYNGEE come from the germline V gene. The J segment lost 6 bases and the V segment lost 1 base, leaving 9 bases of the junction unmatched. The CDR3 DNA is TGTGCCAGCAGCGTATCCTCGCGGGAGGTTGGCGAGCAGTACTTC. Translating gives CASSVSSREVGEQYF.

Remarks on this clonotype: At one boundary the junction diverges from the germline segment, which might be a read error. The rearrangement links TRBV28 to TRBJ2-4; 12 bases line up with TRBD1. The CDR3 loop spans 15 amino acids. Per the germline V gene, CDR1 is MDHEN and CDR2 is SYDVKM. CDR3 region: CASREGGTGGRERDF. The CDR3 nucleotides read TGTGCCAGCAGAGAGGGGGGGACAGGGGGCCGCGAAAGGGACTTC.

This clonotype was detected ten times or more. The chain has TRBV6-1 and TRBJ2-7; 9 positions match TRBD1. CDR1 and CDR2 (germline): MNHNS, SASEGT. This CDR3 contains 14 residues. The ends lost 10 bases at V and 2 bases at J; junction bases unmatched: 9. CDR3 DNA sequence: TGTGCCACCGTCGCGGGACAGGGAACCTACGAGCAGTACTTC. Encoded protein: CATVAGQGTYEQYF.

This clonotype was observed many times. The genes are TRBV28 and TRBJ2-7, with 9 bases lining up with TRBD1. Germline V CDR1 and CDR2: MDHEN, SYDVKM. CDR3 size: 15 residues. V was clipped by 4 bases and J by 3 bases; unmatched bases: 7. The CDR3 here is CASSSSGTGYYEQYF. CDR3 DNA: TGTGCCAGCAGTTCTTCTGGGACAGGGTACTACGAGCAGTACTTC.

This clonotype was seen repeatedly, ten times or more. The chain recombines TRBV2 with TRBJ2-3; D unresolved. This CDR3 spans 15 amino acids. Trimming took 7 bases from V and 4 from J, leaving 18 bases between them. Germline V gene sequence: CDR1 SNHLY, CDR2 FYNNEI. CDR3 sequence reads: CASNTRSLYADTQYF. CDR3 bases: TGTGCCAGCAATACCAGGAGCCTGTATGCAGATACGCAGTATTTT.

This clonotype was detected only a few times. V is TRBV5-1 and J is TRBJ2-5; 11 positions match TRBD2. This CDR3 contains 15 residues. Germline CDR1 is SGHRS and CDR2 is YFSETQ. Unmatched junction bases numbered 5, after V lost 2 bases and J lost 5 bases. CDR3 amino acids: CASSLLAGERETQYF. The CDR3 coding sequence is TGCGCCAGCAGCTTACTAGCGGGAGAGAGGGAGACCCAGTACTTC. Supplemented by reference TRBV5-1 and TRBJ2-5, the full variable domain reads KAGVTQTPRYLIKTRGQQVTLSCSPISGHRSVSWYQQTPGQGLQFLFEYFSETQRNKGNFPGRFSGRQFSNSRSEMNVSTLELGDSALYLCASSLLAGERETQYFGPGTRLLVL.

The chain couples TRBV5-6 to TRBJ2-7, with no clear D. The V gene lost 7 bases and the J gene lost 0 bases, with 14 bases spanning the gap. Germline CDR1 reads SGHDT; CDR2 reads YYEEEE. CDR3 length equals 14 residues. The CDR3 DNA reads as TGTGCCAGCGTCGCTACTCCCAGCTCCTACGAGCAGTACTTC. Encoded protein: CASVATPSSYEQYF.

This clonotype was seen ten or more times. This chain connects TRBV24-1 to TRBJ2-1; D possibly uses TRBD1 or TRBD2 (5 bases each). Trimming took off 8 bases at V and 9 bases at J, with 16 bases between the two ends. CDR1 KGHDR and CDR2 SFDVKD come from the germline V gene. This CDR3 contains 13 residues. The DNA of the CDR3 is TGTGCCACCACAAGAGCCTGGGACGCTGAGCAGTTCTTC. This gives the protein CATTRAWDAEQFF.

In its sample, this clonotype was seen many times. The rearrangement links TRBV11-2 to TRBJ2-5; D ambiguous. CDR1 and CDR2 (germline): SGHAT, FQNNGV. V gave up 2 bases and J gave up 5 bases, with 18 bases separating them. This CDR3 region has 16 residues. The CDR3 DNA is TGTGCCAGCAGCTTATCGATAGGGTGGCCCTCGGAGACCCAGTACTTC. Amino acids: CASSLSIGWPSETQYF.

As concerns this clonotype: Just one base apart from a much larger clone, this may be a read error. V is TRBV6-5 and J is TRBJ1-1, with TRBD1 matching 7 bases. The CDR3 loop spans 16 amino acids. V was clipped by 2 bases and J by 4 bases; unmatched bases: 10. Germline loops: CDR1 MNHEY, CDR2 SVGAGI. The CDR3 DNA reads TGTGCCAGCAGTTACATACAGGGGAAAGGCGGCACTGAAGCTTTCTTT. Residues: CASSYIQGKGGTEAFF.

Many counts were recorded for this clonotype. The CDR3 DNA is TGTGCCACCAGTGATCGACAGGGTGGGTACTATGGCTACACCTTC. This codes for CATSDRQGGYYGYTF. The V call is TRBV24-1, the J call TRBJ1-2, with 7 nucleotides matching TRBD1. Trimming removed 3 bases from V and 3 bases from J; junction bases left unmatched: 6. CDR3 length equals 15 residues. Germline V CDR1 and CDR2: KGHDR, SFDVKD.

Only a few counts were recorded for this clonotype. The CDR3, as DNA: TGCGCCAGCAGCTTGGGAGGTCCCACTGAAGCTTTCTTT. This gives the protein CASSLGGPTEAFF. The chain has TRBV5-1 and TRBJ1-1; D uncertain. In germline, CDR1 is SGHRS, CDR2 YFSETQ. V gave up 0 bases and J gave up 4 bases, with 7 bases separating them. The CDR3 totals 13 residues.

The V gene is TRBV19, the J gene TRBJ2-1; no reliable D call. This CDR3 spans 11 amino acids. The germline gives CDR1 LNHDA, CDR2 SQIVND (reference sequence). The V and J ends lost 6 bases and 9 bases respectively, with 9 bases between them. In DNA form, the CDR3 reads TGTGCCAGTAGAGCTATGGGTGAGCAGTTCTTC. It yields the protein CASRAMGEQFF.

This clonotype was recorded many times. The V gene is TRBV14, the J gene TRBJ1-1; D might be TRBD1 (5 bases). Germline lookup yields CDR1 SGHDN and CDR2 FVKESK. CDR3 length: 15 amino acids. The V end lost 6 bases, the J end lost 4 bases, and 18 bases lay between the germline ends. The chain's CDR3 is CASSPNRGFLTEAFF. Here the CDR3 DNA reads TGTGCCAGCAGTCCAAACCGGGGCTTCCTCACTGAAGCTTTCTTT.